Sequencing of this T cell receptor (beta chain) was carried out in a study of T cell clonotyping in hematopoietic cell transplantation. Time point given: recipient sample about 28 days before transplant, after cytoreduction. Samples: about 28 days before transplant, then days 30, 100 and 180 after. The study's findings and limits: After transplant, recipient diversity fell while pathologically expanded clonotypes grew through day 180.

Concerning this clone itself: Its antigen is still unknown.

The germline V gene has CDR1 SGHRS and CDR2 YFSETQ. Trimming cost V 5 bases and J 0 bases, with 11 bases left between them. This CDR3 region has 14 residues. Clones were sequenced by immunoSEQ multiplex PCR, and TCRdb holds only the in-frame ones, with some missing. The data contain more than 20,000 clones, roughly 82% of them singletons. The chain employs TRBV5-1 and TRBJ1-1; D call uncertain. The sequence derives from a woman aged 55-75 years with acute myeloid leukemia. Some clones in this sample may be carry-over from other donors' samples. Sample: peripheral blood mononuclear cells, taken before stem cell transplant. The CDR3 spells CASSTNRLNTEAFF. For the CDR3, the DNA is TGCGCCAGCAGTACGAATCGTCTGAACACTGAAGCTTTCTTT.